This note documents a single T cell receptor (beta chain) sequence. Its cognate antigen is unknown. This CDR3 spans 14 amino acids. V was pared by 0 bases and J by 10 bases, with 5 bases of the junction left unmatched. The germline V gene has CDR1 MNHEY and CDR2 SMNVEV (reference sequence). Primers for the PCR totalled 60 Vbeta and 13 Jbeta. Original processing methods: The authors later counted roughly 76 million unique TCR beta chains, 9.5 million to 11 million of them shared. Repertoires were generated with immunoSEQ multiplex PCR, while TCRdb's copy carries only in-frame clones and drops some. Clone size and V and J calls were adopted from that table, with D and trimming inferred from the DNA. The data hold around 130,000 clones, with 70% to 85% observed a single time. This record belongs to a study of cytomegalovirus exposure and HLA in healthy donors. The study's findings and limits: It was shown in a later analysis that HLA-associated TCR beta chains were more clonally expanded than other, equally common chains. Sequencing depth roughly uniform across donors was assumed in presence/absence analyses. Some V segments, TRBV6-2 and TRBV6-3 among them, were indistinguishable and were therefore excluded.

V is TRBV27 and J is TRBJ2-1; TRBD2 matches at 8 bases. Source material: PBMCs. The TCR comes from a boy aged 10-17 years in good health and CMV-seronegative. The chain's CDR3 is CASSLSSRGGEQFF. DNA for the CDR3: TGTGCCAGCAGTTTATCGAGCCGGGGGGGGGAGCAGTTCTTC.